The clone carrying this T cell receptor (beta chain) has a handful of counts. The antigen remains unidentified. The sequenced template was cDNA made from the entire isolated RNA. TCRdb's table, derived via immunoSEQ multiplex PCR, lists solely in-frame clones and lacks some. The profile shows hundreds of thousands of clones, roughly 11% of them singletons. Germline CDR1 is SGHRS and CDR2 is YFSETQ. V shed 4 bases, J shed 5 bases, and the junction held 7 bases outside the gene matches. CDR3 length: 14 residues. Each sorted fraction was over 95% pure. This specimen belongs to a study of beta chain features in type 1 diabetes. Study-wide points: All four CD4+ subsets of Type 1 diabetes patients contained TCRB CDR3s that were moderately but significantly shorter.

Sequenced material: naive CD4+ T cells from blood. The clonotype comes from a man aged 25-40 years with type 1 diabetes. The J gene is TRBJ2-5, the V gene TRBV5-1; 8 bases map to TRBD2. The CDR3 DNA sequence: TGCGCCAGCAGCGCCGGGCCGGGAGGGGAGACCCAGTACTTC. Protein product: CASSAGPGGETQYF.